The entry below gives a single T cell receptor (beta chain) sequence along with its context. This clonotype was detected ten times or more. Its antigen is not yet known. No qualities accompany the bases; no much larger clone lies one base away. The data were obtained in a study of T cell repertoires in cytomegalovirus infection (dated 2019 in TCRdb). Describing the broader study: Alongside well-studied HLA-B-restricted epitopes, the peptide stimulations were aimed at recently identified HLA-C-restricted CMV epitopes, whose presentation resists viral immunomodulation. Because public TCR beta signatures pointed to carriage of CMV infection together with the matching HLA type, the HLA type of each donor mattered for the analysis. Beyond this particular receptor, the publication reports: The ex vivo response was dominated by HLA-C-restricted CMV-specific TCR beta clonotypes, and the single most frequent clonotype in two of eight donors was supplied by these HLA-C-restricted clonotypes. In both this cohort and an independent cohort of some 350 donors, the cumulative frequency of public TCR beta family members distinguished carriers of CMV infection plus the relevant HLA type.

Taken with the paper, the label for treatment or condition translates to: in vitro stimulation with specific CMV peptide epitopes to enrich CMV-specific T cells. TCRdb shows the sequencer as Illumina HiSeq 1500. Using fastp at Q25 and MiXCR, TCRdb reprocessed the public reads and kept productive beta chains. Identical CDR3 proteins give one entry, which carries the most common genes and DNA. This sample holds roughly 860,000 distinct CDR3 sequences; approximately 30% were observed only once. Around 12% of the sample lies in the top ten. V was cut back by 5 bases and J by 7 bases, leaving a gap of 20 bases between them. Inclusive of the bounding cysteine and phenylalanine, the CDR3 is 16 residues long. Only the CDR3 region is kept as DNA, spanning 48 bases read in frame from base 1. The germline V gene supplies CDR1 SGHVS and CDR2 FNYEAQ.

This clonotype was sampled from a human donor in good health (CMV status not recorded). Some clones in this sample may be carry-over from other donors' samples. The sample in question was cultured CD8+ T cells from PBMCs, obtained from culture after CMV antigen stimulation. Recombination linked TRBV7-6 to TRBJ2-2, with the D gene not clear enough to name. The CDR3 protein: CASSLSYGPVHGELFF. At the DNA level, the sequence is TGTGCCAGCAGCCTTTCCTATGGGCCCGTGCACGGGGAGCTGTTTTTT.